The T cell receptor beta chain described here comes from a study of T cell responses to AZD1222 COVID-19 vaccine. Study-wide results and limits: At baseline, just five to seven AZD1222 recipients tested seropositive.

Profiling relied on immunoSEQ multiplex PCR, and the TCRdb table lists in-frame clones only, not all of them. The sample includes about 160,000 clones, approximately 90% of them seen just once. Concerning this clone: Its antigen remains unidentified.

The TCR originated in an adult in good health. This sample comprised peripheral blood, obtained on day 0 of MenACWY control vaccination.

DNA for the CDR3: TGTGCCAGCAGCGTAGACGCAGGGGCGCGGAATACGCAGTATTTT. This encodes CASSVDAGARNTQYF. The rearrangement joins TRBV9 to TRBJ2-3; D possibly corresponds to TRBD1 (6 bases). This CDR3 has 15 amino acids. The germline CDR1 and CDR2 sequences are SGDLS and YYNGEE. With 0 bases removed from V and 7 bases from J, the gap between germline ends came to 15 bases.